The rows below give T cell receptor beta chains drawn from one sample of a study of T-cell memory formation after mild COVID-19. TCRdb reprocessed the 5' RACE reads via MiXCR and lists one record per CDR3 protein. The sample holds some 410,000 distinct CDR3 sequences; around 22% are singletons and the top ten take about 12%. Material: PBMCs or a T cell subset sorted from them (not recorded which). All receptors come from an adult woman who had mild COVID-19 (a few samples of this study predate the infection). Cell type and time point are not known. Each CDR3 is given with its conserved first and last residue. D genes are given only for firm matches. Not every row has a clone size; where given, it reads once, few, many or a size class.

cdr3_length j_call clone_size v_call d_call cdr3_aa cdr3_nt
13 TRBJ2-2 few TRBV7-8 NA CASSSFNTGELFF TGTGCCAGCAGCTCCTTCAACACCGGGGAGCTGTTTTTT
15 TRBJ2-1 NA TRBV21-1 NA CASSKGLPLGHEQFF TGTGCCAGCAGCAAAGGGCTCCCCCTTGGTCATGAGCAGTTCTTC
15 TRBJ2-3 NA TRBV20-1 TRBD2 CSVTSGGTSTDTQYF TGCAGTGTAACTAGCGGGGGGACAAGCACAGATACGCAGTATTTT
16 TRBJ2-2 NA TRBV9 TRBD2 CASSVVSSGITGELFF TGTGCCAGCAGCGTAGTTTCTAGCGGGATCACCGGGGAGCTGTTTTTT
11 TRBJ2-1 NA TRBV6-1 NA CASSEADEQFF TGTGCCAGCAGTGAAGCGGATGAGCAGTTCTTC
16 TRBJ2-3 few TRBV10-3 NA CAISGSGAPSTDTQYF TGTGCCATCAGTGGTTCAGGAGCTCCTAGCACAGATACGCAGTATTTT
14 TRBJ2-5 few TRBV5-1 TRBD1 CASSFRQGFETQYF TGCGCCAGCAGCTTCCGACAGGGGTTCGAGACCCAGTACTTC
14 TRBJ2-7 few TRBV5-1 NA CASSFSTGAYEQYF TGCGCCAGCAGCTTCTCCACCGGAGCTTACGAGCAGTACTTC
15 TRBJ2-7 few TRBV9 NA CASSVDGSGSSEQYF TGTGCCAGCAGCGTAGACGGGAGCGGGTCGAGCGAGCAGTACTTC
14 TRBJ2-4 many TRBV2 TRBD2 CASREAGLVSIQYF TGTGCCAGCAGGGAAGCGGGACTGGTGAGCATTCAGTACTTC
17 TRBJ2-1 few TRBV5-1 TRBD1 CASSRTATGTGAGEQFF TGCGCCAGCAGCCGCACAGCAACAGGAACAGGGGCAGGGGAGCAGTTCTTC
15 TRBJ2-7 NA TRBV27 TRBD1 CASSSPRDRVHEQYF TGTGCCAGCAGTAGCCCCCGGGACAGGGTACACGAGCAGTACTTC
14 TRBJ2-1 few TRBV7-2 TRBD2 CASSLANVAGEQFF TGTGCCAGCAGCTTAGCGAACGTAGCGGGAGAGCAGTTCTTC
15 TRBJ2-7 NA TRBV4-1 NA CASSQGTDQTYEQYF TGCGCCAGCAGCCAAGGGACAGACCAAACCTACGAGCAGTACTTC
14 TRBJ2-5 NA TRBV11-2 NA CASSPYDILETQYF TGTGCCAGCAGCCCGTACGACATCTTAGAGACCCAGTACTTC
13 TRBJ1-2 NA TRBV12-3/TRBV12-4 NA CASSAGPVRWGRF TGTGCCAGCAGTGCCGGGCCGGTACGATGGGGGCGCTTC
18 TRBJ2-1 few TRBV4-3 TRBD1 CASSQPRWAGQAYNEQFF TGCGCCAGCAGCCAACCTAGGTGGGCGGGACAGGCTTACAATGAGCAGTTCTTC
15 TRBJ2-3 few TRBV20-1 NA CSASPYRTSTDTQYF TGCAGTGCTTCGCCCTACAGGACTAGCACAGATACGCAGTATTTT
16 TRBJ2-1 few TRBV11-2 TRBD2 CASSLPPSGRYNEQFF TGTGCCAGCAGCTTACCCCCTAGCGGGAGGTACAATGAGCAGTTCTTC
15 TRBJ1-5 NA TRBV2 NA CASSGGVRSNQPQHF TGTGCCAGCAGTGGTGGGGTTCGTAGCAATCAGCCCCAGCATTTT
17 TRBJ2-4 NA TRBV7-2 NA CASSLRMGGLDKNIQYF TGTGCCAGCAGCTTACGTATGGGGGGATTAGACAAAAACATTCAGTACTTC
14 TRBJ1-1 NA TRBV7-2 NA CASSGQGKSTEAFF TGTGCCAGCAGCGGGCAGGGAAAGAGTACTGAAGCTTTCTTT
16 TRBJ2-3 few TRBV7-9 TRBD2 CASSPVSREEGDTQYF TGTGCCAGCAGCCCTGTTTCGCGGGAGGAGGGAGATACGCAGTATTTT
16 TRBJ2-4 once TRBV7-2 TRBD2 CASSLVLASGKNIQYF TGTGCCAGCAGCTTAGTTTTGGCTAGCGGGAAAAACATTCAGTACTTC
12 TRBJ2-3 NA TRBV5-1 NA CASSAGSDTQYF TGCGCCAGCAGCGCGGGATCAGATACGCAGTATTTT
16 TRBJ2-5 NA TRBV11-1 TRBD2 CASSLGRAGVRETQYF TGTGCCAGCAGCTTAGGTAGAGCGGGAGTTCGAGAGACCCAGTACTTC
15 TRBJ2-2 NA TRBV20-1 TRBD1 CSARTGTGVTGELFF TGCAGTGCTAGGACCGGGACAGGGGTAACCGGGGAGCTGTTTTTT
12 TRBJ2-1 few TRBV3-1 TRBD1 CASSLTGTGQFF TGTGCCAGCAGCCTCACCGGGACAGGGCAGTTCTTC
16 TRBJ2-7 NA TRBV9 NA CASSVGIGTSSYEQYF TGTGCCAGCAGCGTAGGTATAGGCACGAGCTCCTACGAGCAGTACTTC
15 TRBJ2-5 NA TRBV14 NA CASSQNRGQKETQYF TGTGCCAGCAGCCAAAACCGGGGCCAAAAAGAGACCCAGTACTTC
11 TRBJ1-1 NA TRBV30 TRBD1 CAWQGAGEAFF TGTGCCTGGCAGGGGGCGGGTGAAGCTTTCTTT
17 TRBJ1-3 NA TRBV7-3 TRBD1 CASSSAVGGASGNTIYF TGTGCCAGCAGCTCCGCTGTAGGGGGCGCCTCTGGAAACACCATATATTTT
14 TRBJ1-6 NA TRBV5-5 NA CASNLREGPSPLHF TGTGCCAGCAACCTGCGAGAGGGACCCTCACCCCTCCACTTT
16 TRBJ2-3 few TRBV24-1 TRBD1 CATSDDRGVTTDTQYF TGTGCCACCAGTGACGACAGGGGCGTAACCACAGATACGCAGTATTTT
15 TRBJ2-1 few TRBV5-1 TRBD2 CASSLAGRGSNEQFF TGCGCCAGCAGCTTGGCCGGGCGGGGGAGCAATGAGCAGTTCTTC
12 TRBJ1-6 few TRBV6-6 NA CASSYRAVWFHF TGTGCCAGCAGTTATCGGGCCGTGTGGTTCCACTTT
15 TRBJ2-7 NA TRBV15 NA CATSRDQGMDYEQYF TGTGCCACCAGCAGAGATCAGGGGATGGACTACGAGCAGTACTTC
19 TRBJ2-1 few TRBV11-2 TRBD2 CASSRPGLAGYRSYNEQFF TGTGCCAGCAGCCGGCCGGGACTAGCGGGGTACAGGTCCTACAATGAGCAGTTCTTC
19 TRBJ2-3 NA TRBV10-3 TRBD2 CAISESLAGNPGGTDTQYF TGTGCCATCAGTGAGTCGCTAGCGGGGAACCCCGGGGGCACAGATACGCAGTATTTT
14 TRBJ1-2 few TRBV7-9 NA CASSFGGTKNGYTF TGTGCCAGCAGCTTTGGGGGTACGAAGAATGGCTACACCTTC
15 TRBJ2-7 once TRBV6-1 TRBD2 CASSGGSGRAYEQYF TGTGCCAGCAGTGGTGGGTCCGGGAGGGCCTACGAGCAGTACTTC
15 TRBJ1-1 NA TRBV11-2 TRBD1 CASSLDGTGYTEAFF TGTGCCAGCAGCTTAGACGGGACAGGGTACACTGAAGCTTTCTTT
17 TRBJ2-3 NA TRBV6-2/TRBV6-3 TRBD2 CASSYSISGRSTDTQYF TGTGCCAGCAGTTACTCGATTAGCGGGAGGAGCACAGATACGCAGTATTTT
16 TRBJ2-3 NA TRBV6-6 TRBD1 CASSSTQGARTDTQYF TGTGCCAGCAGTTCGACACAGGGGGCTCGCACAGATACGCAGTATTTT
16 TRBJ2-2 few TRBV11-3 TRBD1 CASSLVLTGGTGELFF TGTGCCAGCAGCTTAGTGCTGACAGGGGGTACCGGGGAGCTGTTTTTT
14 TRBJ2-3 NA TRBV20-1 NA CSARDHPGPDTQYF TGCAGTGCTAGGGACCACCCGGGGCCAGATACGCAGTATTTT
16 TRBJ2-3 NA TRBV7-6 TRBD2 CASSFERGQMADTQYF TGTGCCAGCAGCTTCGAGCGGGGGCAAATGGCAGATACGCAGTATTTT
13 TRBJ1-4 NA TRBV9 NA CASGQQGNEKLFF TGTGCCAGCGGTCAGCAAGGGAATGAAAAACTGTTTTTT
15 TRBJ2-2 NA TRBV11-3 NA CASSLVSGNTGELFF TGTGCCAGCAGCTTAGTTTCCGGGAACACCGGGGAGCTGTTTTTT
12 TRBJ2-7 NA TRBV7-9 TRBD2 CASSFGGAEQYF TGTGCCAGCAGCTTCGGGGGGGCAGAGCAGTACTTC
15 TRBJ2-2 NA TRBV7-7 NA CASSLNTGNTGELFF TGTGCCAGCAGCTTAAATACAGGGAACACCGGGGAGCTGTTTTTT
13 TRBJ1-1 many TRBV3-1 NA CASSEGERTEAFF TGTGCCAGCAGCGAGGGGGAACGTACTGAAGCTTTCTTT
13 TRBJ1-2 NA TRBV29-1 NA CSVDKGNKYGYTF TGCAGCGTAGATAAAGGGAACAAATATGGCTACACCTTC
13 TRBJ2-7 NA TRBV23-1 NA CASSQSEVREQYF TGCGCCAGCAGTCAATCAGAGGTTCGCGAGCAGTACTTC
18 TRBJ2-5 few TRBV4-3 NA CASSQALAGPGAKETQYF TGCGCCAGCAGCCAAGCCCTGGCCGGACCAGGGGCTAAAGAGACCCAGTACTTC
13 TRBJ1-2 NA TRBV5-1 NA CASSDQSDYGYTF TGCGCCAGCAGCGACCAGAGCGACTATGGCTACACCTTC
14 TRBJ1-1 many TRBV7-9 NA CASSLGGQNTEAFF TGTGCCAGCAGCTTGGGGGGCCAGAACACTGAAGCTTTCTTT
12 TRBJ1-2 many TRBV24-1 TRBD1 CATQGANYGYTF TGTGCCACGCAGGGGGCTAACTATGGCTACACCTTC